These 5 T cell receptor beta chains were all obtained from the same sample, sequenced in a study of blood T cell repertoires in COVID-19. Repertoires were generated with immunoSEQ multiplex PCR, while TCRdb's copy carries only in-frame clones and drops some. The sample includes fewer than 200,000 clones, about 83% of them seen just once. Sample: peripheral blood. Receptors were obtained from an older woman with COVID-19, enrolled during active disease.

For the CDR3, the DNA is TGTGCCAGCAGTGAAGCGCAAGGACACTCCTACGAGCAGTACTTC. This codes for CASSEAQGHSYEQYF. V and J are TRBV6-1 and TRBJ2-7; weak D call: TRBD1 (5 bases). Trimming removed 0 bases at V and 0 bases at J, with 9 bases between. Germline assignment: CDR1 MNHNS and CDR2 SASEGT. This CDR3 comprises 15 residues.

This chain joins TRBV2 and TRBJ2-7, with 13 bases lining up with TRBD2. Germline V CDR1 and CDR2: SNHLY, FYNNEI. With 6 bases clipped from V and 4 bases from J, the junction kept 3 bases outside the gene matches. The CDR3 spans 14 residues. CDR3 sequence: CASSWTSGRYEQYF. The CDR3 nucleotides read TGTGCCAGCAGCTGGACTAGCGGGAGATACGAGCAGTACTTC.

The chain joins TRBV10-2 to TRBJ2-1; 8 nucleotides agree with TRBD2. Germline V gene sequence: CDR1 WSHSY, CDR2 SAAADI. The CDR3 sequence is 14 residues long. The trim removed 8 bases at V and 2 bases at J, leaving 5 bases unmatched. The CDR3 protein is CASHPGLAYNEQFF. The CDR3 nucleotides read TGCGCCAGCCACCCGGGACTAGCCTACAATGAGCAGTTCTTC.

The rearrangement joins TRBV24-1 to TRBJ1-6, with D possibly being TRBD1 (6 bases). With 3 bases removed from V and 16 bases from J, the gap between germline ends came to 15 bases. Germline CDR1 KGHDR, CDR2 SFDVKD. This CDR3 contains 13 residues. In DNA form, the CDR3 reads TGTGCCACCAGTGATGCATCGGGACAAACACTCCACTTT. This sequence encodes CATSDASGQTLHF.

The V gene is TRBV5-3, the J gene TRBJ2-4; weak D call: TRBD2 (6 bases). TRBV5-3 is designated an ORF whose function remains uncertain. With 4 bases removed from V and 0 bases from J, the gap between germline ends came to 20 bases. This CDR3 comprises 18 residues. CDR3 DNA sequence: TGTGCCAGAAGCGGGGAAAGAGGAGGGCTACTAGCCAAAAACATTCAGTACTTC. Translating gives CARSGERGGLLAKNIQYF.